This T cell receptor beta chain was recorded in a study of shared clonotypes between healthy human individuals. Study-level findings and limits: Clonotypes that were shared across a handful of donors made up around 5% of naive CD4 clonotypes. The study's rarefaction showed incomplete sorted-subset sequencing despite large depth. Naive subsets tended to show greater estimated richness than memory subsets. Sampling used blood alone; tissue repertoires probably differ.

The table came from immunoSEQ multiplex PCR; TCRdb's copy has only in-frame clones and leaves some out. The sample yields approximately 2,200,000 clones, 85% to 95% seen once. The CDR3 loop spans 14 amino acids. Germline V gene data show CDR1 as SGHDT and CDR2 as YYEEEE. J lost 6 bases, V lost 0 bases, and 2 bases had no gene match. Terminally differentiated effector memory CD45RA+ cells were excluded from the naive CD8 cells, which were CD45RO-negative and positively selected for CCR7. About this clone itself: Its antigen remains unidentified.

The specimen sequenced was naive CD8+ T cells from PBMCs. The clonotype comes from a man between 18 and 29 years old in good health. Some clones in this sample may be carry-over from other donors' samples. This rearrangement joins TRBV5-6 to TRBJ1-2; TRBD1 agrees at 10 bases. The CDR3 is CASSLGQGANGYTF. CDR3 bases: TGTGCCAGCAGCTTGGGACAGGGGGCGAATGGCTACACCTTC.